This T cell receptor (beta chain) was recorded in a study of PD-1 blockade in classical Hodgkin lymphoma. Exposure to brentuximab vedotin varied, and each patient had relapsed following autologous stem cell transplantation. Magnetic negative selection, applied to thawed PBMCs, was used to isolate the CD8+ T cells. Complete response, partial response or progressive disease was each patient's best response. Sequencing was performed with immunoSEQ multiplex PCR; in TCRdb, only in-frame clones are kept and a portion is missing. The sample includes about 27,000 clones, almost 90% seen only once; the top ten take roughly 6.8%. This clone was detected only once. Per germline, CDR1 MDHEN and CDR2 SYDVKM. The CDR3 totals 15 residues. The ends lost 4 bases at V and 2 bases at J; junction bases unmatched: 7.

Here the sequenced sample was CD8+ T cells from blood, taken at baseline. The sequence derives from a human donor with classical Hodgkin lymphoma. The V and J genes are TRBV28 and TRBJ2-7, with 8 bases lining up with TRBD2. As DNA, the CDR3 is TGTGCCAGCAGTTCCCGGGGGGGGACGACCTACGAGCAGTACTTC. This encodes CASSSRGGTTYEQYF. Full variable domain (remainder filled in from reference TRBV28 and TRBJ2-7): DVKVTQSSRYLVKRTGEKVFLECVQDMDHENMFWYRQDPGLGLRLIYFSYDVKMKEKGDIPEGYSVSREKKERFSLILESASTNQTSMYLCASSSRGGTTYEQYFGPGTRLTVT.